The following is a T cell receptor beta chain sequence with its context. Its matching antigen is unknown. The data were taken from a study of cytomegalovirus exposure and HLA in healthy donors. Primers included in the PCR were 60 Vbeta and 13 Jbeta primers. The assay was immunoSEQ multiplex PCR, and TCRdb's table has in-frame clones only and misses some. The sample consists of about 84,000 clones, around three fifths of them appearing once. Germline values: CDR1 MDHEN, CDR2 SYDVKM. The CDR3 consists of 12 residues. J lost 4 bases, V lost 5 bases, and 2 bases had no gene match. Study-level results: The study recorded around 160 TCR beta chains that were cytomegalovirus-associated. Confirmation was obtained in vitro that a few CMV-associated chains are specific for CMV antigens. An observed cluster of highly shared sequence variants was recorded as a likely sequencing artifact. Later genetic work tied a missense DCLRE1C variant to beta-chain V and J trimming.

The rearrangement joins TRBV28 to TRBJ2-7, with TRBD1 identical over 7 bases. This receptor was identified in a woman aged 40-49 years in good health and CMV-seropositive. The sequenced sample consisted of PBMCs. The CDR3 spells CASSPQGYEQYF. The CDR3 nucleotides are TGTGCCAGCAGTCCACAGGGGTACGAGCAGTACTTC.